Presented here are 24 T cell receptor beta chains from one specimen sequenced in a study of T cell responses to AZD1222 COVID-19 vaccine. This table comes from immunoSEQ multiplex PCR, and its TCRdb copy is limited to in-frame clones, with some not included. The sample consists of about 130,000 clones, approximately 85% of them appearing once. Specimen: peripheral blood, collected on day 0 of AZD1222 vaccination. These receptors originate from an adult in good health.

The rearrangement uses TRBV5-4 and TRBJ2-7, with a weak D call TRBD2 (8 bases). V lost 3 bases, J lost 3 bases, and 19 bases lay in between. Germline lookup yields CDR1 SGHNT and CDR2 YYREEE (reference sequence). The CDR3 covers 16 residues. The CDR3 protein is CASSSPGGTAFYEQYF. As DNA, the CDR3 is TGTGCCAGCAGCTCCCCGGGAGGGACAGCGTTCTACGAGCAGTACTTC. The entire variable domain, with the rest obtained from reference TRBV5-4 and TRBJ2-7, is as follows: ETGVTQSPTHLIKTRGQQVTLRCSSQSGHNTVSWYQQALGQGPQFIFQYYREEENGRGNFPPRFSGLQFPNYSSELNVNALELDDSALYLCASSSPGGTAFYEQYFGPGTRLTVT.

DNA of the CDR3: TGTGCCAGCAGCTTAGGAGGTGCAGGGCCCTACGAGCAGTACTTC. Its translation: CASSLGGAGPYEQYF. V and J are TRBV13 and TRBJ2-7; D possibly corresponds to TRBD1 (5 bases). The CDR3 covers 15 residues. Germline assignment: CDR1 PRHDT and CDR2 FYEKMQ (reference sequence). The V end lost 0 bases, the J end lost 2 bases, and 11 bases lay between the germline ends.

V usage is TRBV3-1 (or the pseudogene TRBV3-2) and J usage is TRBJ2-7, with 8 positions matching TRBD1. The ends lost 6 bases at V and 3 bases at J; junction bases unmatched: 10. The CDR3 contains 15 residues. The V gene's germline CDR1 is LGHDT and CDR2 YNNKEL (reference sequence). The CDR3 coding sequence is TGTGCCAGCAGTCTGGGGGGACAGGAGGTCTACGAGCAGTACTTC. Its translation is CASSLGGQEVYEQYF.

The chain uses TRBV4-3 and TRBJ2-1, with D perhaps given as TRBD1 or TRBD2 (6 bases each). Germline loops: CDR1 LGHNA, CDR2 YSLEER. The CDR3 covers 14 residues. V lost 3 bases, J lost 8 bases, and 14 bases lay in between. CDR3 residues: CASSQGGHRDEQFF. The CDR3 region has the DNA TGCGCCAGCAGCCAGGGGGGACACCGTGATGAGCAGTTCTTC.

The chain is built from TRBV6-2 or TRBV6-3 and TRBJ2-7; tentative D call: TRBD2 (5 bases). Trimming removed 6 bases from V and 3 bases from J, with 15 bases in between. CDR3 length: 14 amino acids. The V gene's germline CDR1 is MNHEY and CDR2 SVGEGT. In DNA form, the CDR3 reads TGTGCCAGCAGCTCCCAGAACGGAGGCTACGAGCAGTACTTC. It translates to CASSSQNGGYEQYF.

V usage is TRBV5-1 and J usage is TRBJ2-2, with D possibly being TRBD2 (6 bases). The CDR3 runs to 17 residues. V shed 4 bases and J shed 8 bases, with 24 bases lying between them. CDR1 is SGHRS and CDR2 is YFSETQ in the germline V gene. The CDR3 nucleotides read TGCGCCAGCAGCGACCCGGGGACTTCGAGACCTATAGGGGAGCTGTTTTTT. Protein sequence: CASSDPGTSRPIGELFF.

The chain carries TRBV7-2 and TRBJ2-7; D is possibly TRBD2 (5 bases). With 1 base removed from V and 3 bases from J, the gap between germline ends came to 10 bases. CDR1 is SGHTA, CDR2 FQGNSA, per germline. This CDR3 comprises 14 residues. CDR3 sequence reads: CASSLERSYYEQYF. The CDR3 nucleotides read TGTGCCAGCAGCTTAGAGCGGTCCTACTACGAGCAGTACTTC. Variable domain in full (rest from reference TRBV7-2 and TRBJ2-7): GAGVSQSPSNKVTEKGKDVELRCDPISGHTALYWYRQSLGQGLEFLIYFQGNSAPDKSGLPSDRFSAERTGGSVSTLTIQRTQQEDSAVYLCASSLERSYYEQYFGPGTRLTVT.

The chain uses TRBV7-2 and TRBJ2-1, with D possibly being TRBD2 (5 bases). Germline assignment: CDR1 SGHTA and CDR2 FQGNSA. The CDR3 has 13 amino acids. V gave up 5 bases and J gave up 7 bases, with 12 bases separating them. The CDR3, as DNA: TGTGCCAGCAGCCCGGGAATGTCGAATGAGCAGTTCTTC. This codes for CASSPGMSNEQFF.

CDR3 loop: CASGFATGRNTEAFF. The CDR3 DNA sequence: TGTGCTAGTGGTTTCGCGACAGGGAGGAACACTGAAGCTTTCTTT. This chain uses TRBV12-5 with TRBJ1-1; the match to TRBD1 covers 7 bases. V shed 3 bases and J 1 base; nucleotides not matched to a gene: 5. There are 15 residues in the CDR3. CDR1 LGHNT and CDR2 FRNRAP come from the germline V gene.

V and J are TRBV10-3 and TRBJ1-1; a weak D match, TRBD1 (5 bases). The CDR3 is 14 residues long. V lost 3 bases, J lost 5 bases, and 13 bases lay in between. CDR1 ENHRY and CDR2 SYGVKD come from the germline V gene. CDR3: CAISDPGKGTEAFF. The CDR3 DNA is TGTGCCATCAGTGACCCAGGGAAGGGGACTGAAGCTTTCTTT.

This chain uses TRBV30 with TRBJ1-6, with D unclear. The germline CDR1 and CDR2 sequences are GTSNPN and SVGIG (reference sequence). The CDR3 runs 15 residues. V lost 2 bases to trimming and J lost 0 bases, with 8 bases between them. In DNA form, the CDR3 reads TGTGCCTGGAGTTTTCTGAGCTCCTATAATTCACCCCTCCACTTT. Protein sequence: CAWSFLSSYNSPLHF.

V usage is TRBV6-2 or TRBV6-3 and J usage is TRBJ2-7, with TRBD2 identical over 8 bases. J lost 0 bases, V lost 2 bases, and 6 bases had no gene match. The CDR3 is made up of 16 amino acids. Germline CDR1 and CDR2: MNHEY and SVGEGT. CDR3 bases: TGTGCCAGCAGTTACGTGGCTAGCGGGTCCTCCTACGAGCAGTACTTC. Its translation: CASSYVASGSSYEQYF.

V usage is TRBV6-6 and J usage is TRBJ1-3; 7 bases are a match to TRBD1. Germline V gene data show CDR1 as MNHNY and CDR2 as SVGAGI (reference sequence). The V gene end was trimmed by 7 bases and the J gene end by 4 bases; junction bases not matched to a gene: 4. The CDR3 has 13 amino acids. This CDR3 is CASMTGQGNTIYF. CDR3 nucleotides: TGTGCCAGCATGACAGGGCAAGGAAACACCATATATTTT.

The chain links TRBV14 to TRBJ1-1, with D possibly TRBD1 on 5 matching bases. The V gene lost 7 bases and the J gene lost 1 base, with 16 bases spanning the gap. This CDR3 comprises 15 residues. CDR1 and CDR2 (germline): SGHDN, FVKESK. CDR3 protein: CASNRQAGPNTEAFF. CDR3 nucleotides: TGTGCCAGCAACCGCCAGGCAGGGCCGAACACTGAAGCTTTCTTT.

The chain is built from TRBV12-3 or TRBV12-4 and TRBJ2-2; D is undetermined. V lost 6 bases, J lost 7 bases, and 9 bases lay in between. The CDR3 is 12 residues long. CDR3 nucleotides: TGTGCCAGCAGGAAAGCGAACGGGGAGCTGTTTTTT. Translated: CASRKANGELFF.

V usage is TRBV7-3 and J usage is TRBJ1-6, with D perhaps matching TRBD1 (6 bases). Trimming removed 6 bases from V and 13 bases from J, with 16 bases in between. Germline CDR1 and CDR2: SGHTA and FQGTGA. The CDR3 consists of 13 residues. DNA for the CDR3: TGTGCCAGCAGACAGGGAACCGGATCGCCCCTCCACTTT. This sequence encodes CASRQGTGSPLHF.

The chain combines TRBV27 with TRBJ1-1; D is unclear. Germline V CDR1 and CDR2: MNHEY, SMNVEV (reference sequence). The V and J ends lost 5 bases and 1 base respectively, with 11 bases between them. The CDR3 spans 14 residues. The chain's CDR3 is CASSSSWGNTEAFF. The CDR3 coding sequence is TGTGCCAGCAGTAGTAGCTGGGGGAACACTGAAGCTTTCTTT.

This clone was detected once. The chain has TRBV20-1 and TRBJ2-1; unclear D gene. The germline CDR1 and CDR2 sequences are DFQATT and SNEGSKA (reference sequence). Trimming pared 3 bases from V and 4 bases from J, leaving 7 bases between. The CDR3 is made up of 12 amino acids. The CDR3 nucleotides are TGCAGTGCTAGTTATCGGTACAATGAGCAGTTCTTC. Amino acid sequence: CSASYRYNEQFF.

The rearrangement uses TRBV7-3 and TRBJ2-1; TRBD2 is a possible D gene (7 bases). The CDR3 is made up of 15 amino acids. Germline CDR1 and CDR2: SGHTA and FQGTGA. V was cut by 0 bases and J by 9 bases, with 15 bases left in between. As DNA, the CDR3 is TGTGCCAGCAGCTTAACTCATGGGGGGGCCGTTGAGCAGTTCTTC. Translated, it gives CASSLTHGGAVEQFF.

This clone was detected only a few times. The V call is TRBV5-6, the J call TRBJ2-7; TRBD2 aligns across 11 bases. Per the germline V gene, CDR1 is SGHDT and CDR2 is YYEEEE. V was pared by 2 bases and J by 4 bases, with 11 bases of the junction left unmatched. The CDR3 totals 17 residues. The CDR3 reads CASSFGTSGGSGYEQYF. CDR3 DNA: TGTGCCAGCAGCTTCGGGACTAGCGGAGGTTCCGGTTACGAGCAGTACTTC.

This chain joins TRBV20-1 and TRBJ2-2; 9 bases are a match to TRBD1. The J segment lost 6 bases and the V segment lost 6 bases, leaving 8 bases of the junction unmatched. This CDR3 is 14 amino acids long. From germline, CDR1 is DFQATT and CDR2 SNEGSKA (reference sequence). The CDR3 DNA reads TGCAGTGCCAGTAGGGACAGGGTTCCCGGGGAGCTGTTTTTT. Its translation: CSASRDRVPGELFF.

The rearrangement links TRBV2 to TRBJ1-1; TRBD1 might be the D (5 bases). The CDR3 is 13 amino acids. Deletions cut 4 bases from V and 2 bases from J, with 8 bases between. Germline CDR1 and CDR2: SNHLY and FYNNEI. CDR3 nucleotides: TGTGCCAGCAGTGGACAGCGAAACACTGAAGCTTTCTTT. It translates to CASSGQRNTEAFF.

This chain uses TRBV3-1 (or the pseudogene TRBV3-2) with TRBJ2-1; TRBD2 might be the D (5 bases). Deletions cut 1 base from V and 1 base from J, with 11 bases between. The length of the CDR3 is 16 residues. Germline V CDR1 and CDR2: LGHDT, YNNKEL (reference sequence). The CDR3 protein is CASSQARGPSYNEQFF. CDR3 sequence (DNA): TGTGCCAGCAGCCAAGCCCGAGGGCCTTCCTACAATGAGCAGTTCTTC.

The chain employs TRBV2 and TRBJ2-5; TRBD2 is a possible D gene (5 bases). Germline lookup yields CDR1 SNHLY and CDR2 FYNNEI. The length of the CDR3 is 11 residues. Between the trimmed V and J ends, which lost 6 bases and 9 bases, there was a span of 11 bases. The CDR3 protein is CASRISEAQYF. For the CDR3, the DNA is TGTGCCAGCAGGATTAGCGAGGCCCAGTACTTC.